The 3 T cell receptor beta chains given below trace back to one sample, sequenced in a study of CD8 T cells in Susac syndrome. An amount of RNA that ranged from roughly 0.5 to 1 ug was reverse transcribed with random hexamers. One entry per CDR3 protein, called by TCRdb with MiXCR from the immunoSEQ multiplex PCR reads. The sample contains hundreds of thousands of distinct CDR3 sequences, less than 95% of which appear only once. The sequenced material came from CD4+ T cells from PBMCs. Receptors originate from a human donor with Susac syndrome.

This clonotype was detected only once. The gene calls are TRBV20-1 and TRBJ2-7; D is perhaps TRBD1 (6 bases). This CDR3 is 15 amino acids long. Deletions cut 1 base from V and 1 base from J, with 14 bases between. Germline CDR1 DFQATT, CDR2 SNEGSKA (reference sequence). CDR3 coding DNA: TGCAGTGCTAGAGCCACTCCCCAGGGGTCCTACGAGCAGTACTTC. This encodes CSARATPQGSYEQYF.

The rearrangement joins TRBV19 to TRBJ2-7; the match to TRBD1 covers 9 bases. V trimming: 0 bases; J trimming: 2 bases; junction bases outside the gene matches: 5. Germline V CDR1 and CDR2: LNHDA, SQIVND (reference sequence). The CDR3 contains 16 residues. The CDR3 DNA sequence: TGTGCCAGTAGTATAGAGCCGGGACAGGGTACCTACGAGCAGTACTTC. Amino acids: CASSIEPGQGTYEQYF.

The V call is TRBV29-1, the J call TRBJ1-5; 10 nucleotides agree with TRBD1. Per germline, CDR1 SQVTM and CDR2 ANQGSEA. The trim removed 6 bases at V and 5 bases at J, leaving 4 bases unmatched. The CDR3 runs to 13 residues. CDR3 sequence: CSVIGTGDQPQHF. Written as DNA, the CDR3 is TGCAGCGTCATAGGGACAGGGGATCAGCCCCAGCATTTT.